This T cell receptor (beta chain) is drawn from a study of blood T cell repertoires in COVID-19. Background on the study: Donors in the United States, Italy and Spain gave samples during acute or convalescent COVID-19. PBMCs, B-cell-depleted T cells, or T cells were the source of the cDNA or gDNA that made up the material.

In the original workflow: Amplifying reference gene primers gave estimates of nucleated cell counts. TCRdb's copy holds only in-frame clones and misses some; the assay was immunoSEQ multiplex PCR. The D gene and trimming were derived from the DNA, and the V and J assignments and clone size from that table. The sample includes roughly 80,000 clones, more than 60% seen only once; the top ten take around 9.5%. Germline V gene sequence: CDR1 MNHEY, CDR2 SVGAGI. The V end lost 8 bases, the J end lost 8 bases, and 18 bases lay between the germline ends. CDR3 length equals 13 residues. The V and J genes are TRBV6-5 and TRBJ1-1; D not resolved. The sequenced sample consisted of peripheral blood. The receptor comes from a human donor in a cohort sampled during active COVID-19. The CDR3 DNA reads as TGTGCCAGCTCTCCAGGAAACTCGCTGGAAGCTTTCTTT. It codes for CASSPGNSLEAFF.